The 30 T cell receptor beta chains presented below share a single source sample, sequenced in a study of T-cell memory formation after mild COVID-19. A single record per CDR3 protein comes from TCRdb applying MiXCR to the 5' RACE reads. The top ten clones hold about 20% of a sample with approximately 290,000 distinct CDR3 sequences, over 7% of them seen once. The sequencing input was PBMCs or a T cell subset sorted from them (not recorded which). The source of these receptors is a young man who had mild COVID-19 (a few samples of this study predate the infection). Cell type and time point are not known.

This clonotype was seen a handful of times. The chain carries TRBV7-9 and TRBJ2-1; 11 nucleotides line up with TRBD2. V lost 6 bases to trimming and J lost 8 bases; unmatched junction nucleotides: 15. The CDR3 contains 17 residues. The V gene's germline CDR1 is SEHNR and CDR2 FQNEAQ (reference sequence). This chain's CDR3 is CASRHASGLAASDEQFF. CDR3 DNA sequence: TGTGCCAGCAGGCACGCCTCGGGACTAGCGGCTTCTGATGAGCAGTTCTTC.

This clonotype has a handful of counts. The genes are TRBV7-8 and TRBJ2-5; 8 bases align to TRBD2. The CDR3 totals 16 residues. The J segment lost 1 base and the V segment lost 3 bases, leaving 7 bases of the junction unmatched. Germline V gives CDR1 SGHVS, CDR2 FQNEAQ. CDR3: CASSFPFTSGQETQYF. CDR3 in DNA: TGTGCCAGCAGCTTCCCCTTTACTAGCGGCCAAGAGACCCAGTACTTC.

This clonotype was picked up many times. The chain combines TRBV12-3 or TRBV12-4 with TRBJ2-7; maybe TRBD2 (5 bases). V was trimmed by 5 bases and J by 4 bases, leaving 12 bases between them. The CDR3 sequence is 13 residues long. As DNA, the CDR3 is TGTGCCAGCAGTCCCCCTCCGGGATACGAGCAGTACTTC. This codes for CASSPPPGYEQYF.

The chain couples TRBV6-2 or TRBV6-3 to TRBJ2-6; D gene ambiguous. The CDR3 totals 15 residues. V was trimmed by 2 bases and J by 0 bases, leaving 5 bases between them. From germline, CDR1 is MNHEY and CDR2 SVGEGT. The CDR3 DNA reads as TGTGCCAGCAGTTACCGGCCCTCTGGGGCCAACGTCCTGACTTTC. Translation: CASSYRPSGANVLTF.

This clonotype has a handful of counts. V usage is TRBV20-1 and J usage is TRBJ2-1; D uncertain. CDR3 length: 14 amino acids. Trimming took 3 bases from V and 0 from J, leaving 9 bases between them. CDR1 and CDR2 (germline): DFQATT, SNEGSKA (reference sequence). The CDR3 here is CSASYPRSYNEQFF. As DNA, the CDR3 is TGCAGTGCTAGTTACCCTCGCTCCTACAATGAGCAGTTCTTC.

This clonotype was detected a few times. This chain uses TRBV19 with TRBJ1-5, with D unclear. Germline V gene data show CDR1 as LNHDA and CDR2 as SQIVND (reference sequence). Deletions cut 4 bases from V and 5 bases from J, with 9 bases between. This CDR3 contains 13 residues. In nucleotides, the CDR3 is TGTGCCAGTAGTAACAGATTGGATCAGCCCCAGCATTTT. This encodes CASSNRLDQPQHF.

This clonotype was detected a few times. The rearrangement links TRBV9 to TRBJ2-1, with TRBD2 matching over 11 bases. Germline CDR1 and CDR2: SGDLS and YYNGEE. Trimming at V came to 3 bases and at J to 9 bases, leaving 8 bases not matched to a gene. The CDR3 covers 15 residues. The CDR3 here is CASSGYSGGAGEQFF. CDR3 sequence (DNA): TGTGCCAGCAGCGGATATAGCGGGGGGGCAGGTGAGCAGTTCTTC. Full variable domain (outside the CDR3, taken from reference TRBV9 and TRBJ2-1): DSGVTQTPKHLITATGQRVTLRCSPRSGDLSVYWYQQSLDQGLQFLIQYYNGEERAKGNILERFSAQQFPDLHSELNLSSLELGDSALYFCASSGYSGGAGEQFFGPGTRLTVL.

The genes are TRBV4-1 and TRBJ2-7, with D perhaps matching TRBD1 or TRBD2 (5 bases each). This CDR3 is built from 17 residues. Trimming took off 1 base at V and 2 bases at J, with 18 bases between the two ends. Germline assignment: CDR1 MGHRA and CDR2 YSYEKL. In nucleotides, the CDR3 is TGCGCCAGCAGCCAAGGGGGTGTAGGGACGTTTACCTACGAGCAGTACTTC. This gives the protein CASSQGGVGTFTYEQYF.

The J gene is TRBJ1-3, the V gene TRBV7-2, with D hard to call. Germline V gene lookup returns CDR1 SGHTA and CDR2 FQGNSA. Trimming cost V 3 bases and J 4 bases, with 16 bases left between them. The CDR3 loop spans 16 amino acids. CDR3: CASSFGSGSGGNTIYF. The DNA for the CDR3 is TGTGCCAGCAGCTTTGGGTCTGGGTCTGGCGGAAACACCATATATTTT.

In this sample, this clonotype turned up a few times. This sequence joins TRBV15 and TRBJ2-3; 10 positions agree with TRBD1. Germline CDR1 and CDR2: LNHNV and YYDKDF (reference sequence). J lost 6 bases, V lost 1 base, and 7 bases had no gene match. The CDR3 has 16 residues. CDR3 bases: TGTGCCACCAGCAGAGGCCGGGACAGGGGTCATGATACGCAGTATTTT. Amino acids: CATSRGRDRGHDTQYF. Together with reference TRBV15 and TRBJ2-3, the CDR3 gives the full variable domain: DAMVIQNPRYQVTQFGKPVTLSCSQTLNHNVMYWYQQKSSQAPKLLFHYYDKDFNNEADTPDNFQSRRPNTSFCFLDIRSPGLGDTAMYLCATSRGRDRGHDTQYFGPGTRLTVL.

The chain combines TRBV24-1 with TRBJ2-3; TRBD2 matches at 8 bases. The CDR3 totals 15 residues. Looked up from germline, CDR1 is KGHDR and CDR2 is SFDVKD. The V segment lost 8 bases and the J segment 6 bases; nucleotides outside the gene matches: 12. CDR3 protein: CATNDPFGGADTQYF. Here the CDR3 DNA reads TGTGCCACCAATGACCCGTTCGGGGGGGCGGATACGCAGTATTTT.

This clonotype was recorded a few times. The chain combines TRBV5-1 with TRBJ2-7; 7 bases align to TRBD1. V dropped 8 bases and J dropped 3; count of bases not matched to a gene: 17. Per the germline V gene, CDR1 is SGHRS and CDR2 is YFSETQ. This CDR3 spans 16 amino acids. The CDR3 region is CARIDPSGQTHYEQYF. The DNA for the CDR3 is TGCGCCAGGATCGACCCGTCGGGACAGACCCACTACGAGCAGTACTTC.

The chain carries TRBV4-3 and TRBJ2-5, with 14 bases matching TRBD2. The CDR3 is 19 residues long. The junction had 10 bases not matched to a gene; V was cut back by 2 bases and J by 2 bases. CDR1 is LGHNA, CDR2 YSLEER, per germline. In nucleotides, the CDR3 is TGCGCCAGCAGCCAACTCTCTGGGACTAGCGGGGGCCCTCAAGAGACCCAGTACTTC. Translating gives CASSQLSGTSGGPQETQYF.

The V call is TRBV6-5, the J call TRBJ1-2, with 9 bases that match TRBD1. The J segment lost 8 bases and the V segment lost 0 bases, leaving 7 bases of the junction unmatched. CDR1 MNHEY and CDR2 SVGAGI come from the germline V gene. The CDR3 spans 15 residues. CDR3 amino acids: CASSYSWDRASGYTF. CDR3 DNA: TGTGCCAGCAGTTACTCCTGGGACAGGGCCAGCGGCTACACCTTC.

This chain uses TRBV27 with TRBJ1-5; D is uncertain. This CDR3 region has 15 residues. Trimming stripped 3 bases from V and 1 base from J, with 10 bases between. CDR1 is MNHEY, CDR2 SMNVEV, per germline (reference sequence). CDR3 protein: CASSFSTTSNQPQHF. For the CDR3, the DNA is TGTGCCAGCAGTTTTTCAACTACCAGCAATCAGCCCCAGCATTTT.

This clonotype was counted only a few times. This CDR3 is CASRVQGGGEKLFF. CDR3 bases: TGTGCCAGCAGAGTACAGGGAGGGGGTGAAAAACTGTTTTTT. This chain uses TRBV6-6 with TRBJ1-4, with D possibly matching TRBD1 (6 bases). There are 14 residues in the CDR3. Germline CDR1 MNHNY, CDR2 SVGAGI (reference sequence). V gave up 6 bases and J gave up 7 bases, with 15 bases separating them.

This clonotype was detected a few times. The rearrangement joins TRBV6-5 to TRBJ1-1; D is unclear. Germline V CDR1 and CDR2: MNHEY, SVGAGI. This CDR3 has 12 amino acids. Trimming cost V 6 bases and J 3 bases, with 8 bases left between them. CDR3 in DNA: TGTGCCAGCAGGCGGGGTTACACTGAAGCTTTCTTT. Amino acids: CASRRGYTEAFF.

The table lists this clonotype with many counts. This chain links TRBV4-1 with TRBJ2-1; 10 bases are shared with TRBD2. The CDR3 is made up of 16 amino acids. Losses at the gene ends were 0 bases for V and 9 bases for J; bases not matched to a gene: 8. CDR1 is MGHRA and CDR2 is YSYEKL in the germline V gene. The CDR3 DNA reads TGCGCCAGCAGCCAAGAGGCAGCGGGGGGGCCTGGTGAGCAGTTCTTC. It yields the protein CASSQEAAGGPGEQFF.

This clonotype was picked up many times. This chain links TRBV5-1 with TRBJ1-1, with 12 bases fitting TRBD1. V trimming: 4 bases; J trimming: 5 bases; junction bases outside the gene matches: 6. The CDR3 runs to 15 residues. Germline V gene sequence: CDR1 SGHRS, CDR2 YFSETQ. This CDR3 is CASSTGTGGSTEAFF. In DNA, the CDR3 is TGCGCCAGCAGCACCGGGACAGGGGGCTCGACTGAAGCTTTCTTT.

This clonotype was counted between two and nine times. This chain uses TRBV2 with TRBJ2-1; 8 nucleotides line up with TRBD2. The CDR3 has 14 amino acids. Unmatched junction bases numbered 9, after V lost 8 bases and J lost 6 bases. The germline gives CDR1 SNHLY, CDR2 FYNNEI. CDR3 nucleotides: TGTGCCAGCTTAGAGCGGGGGCCGTCCAATGAGCAGTTCTTC. Translating it yields CASLERGPSNEQFF.

The chain links TRBV11-2 to TRBJ2-5; 12 bases fit TRBD2. Trimming cost V 6 bases and J 2 bases; bases outside gene matches: 7. The CDR3 is 16 amino acids. Germline lookup yields CDR1 SGHAT and CDR2 FQNNGV. CDR3 sequence reads: CASRPTSGGPQETQYF. CDR3 sequence (DNA): TGTGCCAGCAGGCCGACTAGCGGGGGTCCTCAAGAGACCCAGTACTTC.

This clonotype was seen a handful of times. This chain connects TRBV4-1 to TRBJ1-6; 8 bases match TRBD1. CDR1 and CDR2 from the germline V gene are MGHRA and YSYEKL. The length of the CDR3 is 15 residues. V trimming: 3 bases; J trimming: 13 bases; junction bases outside the gene matches: 11. The CDR3 protein is CASSQQGQGNVPLHF. CDR3 DNA sequence: TGCGCCAGCAGCCAGCAAGGACAGGGTAACGTGCCCCTCCACTTT.

V and J are TRBV24-1 and TRBJ1-1; TRBD1 is a possible D gene (6 bases). This CDR3 is 12 amino acids long. Germline V lookup: CDR1 KGHDR, CDR2 SFDVKD. V lost 3 bases, J lost 11 bases, and 12 bases lay in between. CDR3 nucleotides: TGTGCCACCAGTGATCCCCGGGGGGCGGCTTTCTTT. Its protein is CATSDPRGAAFF.

This chain links TRBV5-1 with TRBJ2-7, with 7 bases lining up with TRBD2. Germline V CDR1 and CDR2: SGHRS, YFSETQ. Trimming took 0 bases from V and 2 from J; bases not matched to a gene: 2. The CDR3 contains 14 residues. The CDR3 sequence is CASSLDGGTYEQYF. The CDR3 DNA is TGCGCCAGCAGCTTGGACGGGGGGACCTACGAGCAGTACTTC.

This chain connects TRBV11-2 to TRBJ1-2; perhaps TRBD1 as D (6 bases). The CDR3 runs to 15 residues. V dropped 3 bases and J dropped 3 bases, with 14 bases sitting between them. The germline V gene has CDR1 SGHAT and CDR2 FQNNGV. This CDR3 is CASSLGAGAYYGYTF. The CDR3 DNA follows: TGTGCCAGCAGCTTGGGGGCAGGGGCGTACTATGGCTACACCTTC.

Ten or more counts support this clonotype. The gene calls are TRBV3-1 and TRBJ2-3; perhaps TRBD2 as D (5 bases). V lost 2 bases to trimming and J lost 7 bases, with 10 bases between them. From germline, CDR1 is LGHDT and CDR2 YNNKEL (reference sequence). This CDR3 contains 13 residues. The CDR3 sequence: CASSQQTGNTQYF. CDR3 bases: TGTGCCAGCAGCCAACAAACGGGAAATACGCAGTATTTT.

The chain combines TRBV4-2 with TRBJ2-1, with 10 bases identical to TRBD2. CDR3 length: 17 residues. V was pared by 4 bases and J by 4 bases, with 10 bases of the junction left unmatched. Germline V gene sequence: CDR1 LGHNA, CDR2 YNFKEQ. For the CDR3, the DNA is TGTGCCAGCAGCCTTAACGGCGGGACTAGCGAATACAATGAGCAGTTCTTC. It is translated as CASSLNGGTSEYNEQFF.

In its sample, this clonotype was seen a few times. This chain links TRBV6-2 or TRBV6-3 with TRBJ2-7, with TRBD2 matching over 13 bases. Unmatched junction bases numbered 4, after V lost 6 bases and J lost 2 bases. This CDR3 contains 15 residues. Germline V lookup: CDR1 MNHEY, CDR2 SVGEGT. CDR3 DNA: TGTGCCAGCAGCAGACTAGCGGGGGGCCCCTACGAGCAGTACGTC. It specifies CASSRLAGGPYEQYV.

This clonotype was detected only a few times. The gene calls are TRBV7-2 and TRBJ1-3; 8 positions agree with TRBD1. The V gene's germline CDR1 is SGHTA and CDR2 FQGNSA. The CDR3 is 15 amino acids. J lost 0 bases, V lost 6 bases, and 4 bases had no gene match. The DNA of the CDR3 is TGTGCCAGCAGAGCAGGGACAGGCTCTGGAAACACCATATATTTT. Amino acid sequence: CASRAGTGSGNTIYF.

This clonotype was seen a few times. V is TRBV29-1 and J is TRBJ2-3, with D possibly TRBD1 on 5 matching bases. CDR1 and CDR2 from the germline V gene are SQVTM and ANQGSEA. The CDR3 has 15 residues. V was cut by 0 bases and J by 4 bases, with 14 bases left in between. The DNA of the CDR3 is TGCAGCGTTGAAGATTTTGTCTCAGGGCCAGATACGCAGTATTTT. Encoded protein: CSVEDFVSGPDTQYF.